The 24 T cell receptor beta chains below were found in one sample sequenced in a study of shared clonotypes between healthy human individuals. The naive CD8 subset, CD45RO-negative cells positively selected for CCR7, excluded terminally differentiated effector memory CD45RA+ cells. Sequenced by immunoSEQ multiplex PCR; TCRdb stores in-frame clones only, minus some. Here the sample spans approximately 600,000 clones, approximately 95% being singletons. The sequenced sample was naive CD8+ T cells sorted from blood. These receptors were taken from a woman aged 25-40 years in good health.

The chain employs TRBV7-9 and TRBJ2-7; TRBD2 agrees at 14 bases. This CDR3 is 16 amino acids long. Per germline, CDR1 SEHNR and CDR2 FQNEAQ (reference sequence). J gave up 6 bases and V 7 bases, and 11 bases lay outside the gene matches. Here the CDR3 reads CASTGGGLAGAIEQYF. In DNA, the CDR3 is TGTGCCAGCACCGGCGGGGGACTAGCGGGAGCTATCGAGCAGTACTTC.

The chain combines TRBV19 with TRBJ2-7; TRBD1 matches 7 bases. The V segment lost 4 bases and the J segment 0 bases; nucleotides outside the gene matches: 6. Germline loops: CDR1 LNHDA, CDR2 SQIVND (reference sequence). This CDR3 is built from 15 residues. The CDR3 DNA sequence: TGTGCCAGTAGTAGGGACAGCATCAGCTCCTACGAGCAGTACTTC. As protein: CASSRDSISSYEQYF. Together with reference TRBV19 and TRBJ2-7, the CDR3 gives the full variable domain: DGGITQSPKYLFRKEGQNVTLSCEQNLNHDAMYWYRQDPGQGLRLIYYSQIVNDFQKGDIAEGYSVSREKKESFPLTVTSAQKNPTAFYLCASSRDSISSYEQYFGPGTRLTVT.

The chain links TRBV14 to TRBJ2-5; 10 positions agree with TRBD1. Germline lookup yields CDR1 SGHDN and CDR2 FVKESK. With 2 bases clipped from V and 1 base from J, the junction kept 10 bases outside the gene matches. The length of the CDR3 is 18 residues. DNA for the CDR3: TGTGCCAGCAGCCAAATGTACACGGGACAGGGGACCCAAGAGACCCAGTACTTC. It specifies CASSQMYTGQGTQETQYF.

This clone came up once. V and J are TRBV5-4 and TRBJ2-7; 8 positions agree with TRBD1. J was trimmed by 0 bases and V by 0 bases; bases with no gene match: 2. The CDR3 extends over 15 amino acids. Germline CDR1 and CDR2: SGHNT and YYREEE (reference sequence). The DNA for the CDR3 is TGTGCCAGCAGCTTGGGACAGGGGAGCTCCTACGAGCAGTACTTC. This translates into CASSLGQGSSYEQYF.

The chain couples TRBV7-9 to TRBJ1-5, with 7 positions matching TRBD1. With V trimmed by 3 bases and J by 5 bases, 13 bases remained unmatched. CDR3 length: 17 residues. The germline V gene encodes CDR1 SEHNR and CDR2 FQNEAQ (reference sequence). CDR3 protein: CASSFGKGQTPHQPQHF. CDR3 DNA sequence: TGTGCCAGCAGCTTTGGTAAGGGACAGACTCCCCATCAGCCCCAGCATTTT.

V usage is TRBV19 and J usage is TRBJ2-7; 10 bases align to TRBD2. The junction had 5 bases not matched to a gene; V was cut back by 6 bases and J by 3 bases. Germline loops: CDR1 LNHDA, CDR2 SQIVND (reference sequence). The CDR3 is 14 residues long. CDR3 region: CASSKLAGGYEQYF. The CDR3 DNA sequence: TGTGCCAGTAGCAAGTTAGCGGGAGGCTACGAGCAGTACTTC.

V and J are TRBV2 and TRBJ2-1; 10 bases are a match to TRBD2. Trimming removed 2 bases from V and 4 bases from J; junction bases left unmatched: 5. CDR3 size: 16 residues. Germline V gene lookup returns CDR1 SNHLY and CDR2 FYNNEI. The CDR3 loop is CASSEQVAGGYNEQFF. DNA for the CDR3: TGTGCCAGCAGTGAACAGGTAGCGGGAGGATACAATGAGCAGTTCTTC.

The chain uses TRBV27 and TRBJ2-6; D unresolved. Germline V gives CDR1 MNHEY, CDR2 SMNVEV (reference sequence). CDR3 length: 14 amino acids. Trimming removed 5 bases from V and 0 bases from J, with 5 bases in between. CDR3 sequence: CASSLVSGANVLTF. The CDR3 nucleotides read TGTGCCAGCAGTCTCGTCTCTGGGGCCAACGTCCTGACTTTC.

The chain combines TRBV6-5 with TRBJ2-7; D tentatively reads TRBD1 or TRBD2 (6 bases each). V was trimmed by 2 bases and J by 4 bases, leaving 9 bases between them. Germline V gives CDR1 MNHEY, CDR2 SVGAGI. The CDR3 loop spans 13 amino acids. For the CDR3, the DNA is TGTGCCAGCAGTTACAGGGGGGAGTACGAGCAGTACTTC. Translated: CASSYRGEYEQYF.

The rearrangement uses TRBV5-5 and TRBJ2-1; the D gene could be TRBD1 or TRBD2 (5 bases each). Germline CDR1 and CDR2: SGHKS and YYEKEE (reference sequence). V lost 6 bases to trimming and J lost 6 bases, with 19 bases between them. The CDR3 has 15 residues. The chain's CDR3 is CASIYRDPGSNEQFF. The CDR3 nucleotides are TGTGCCAGCATTTACCGGGACCCCGGCTCCAATGAGCAGTTCTTC.

The CDR3 DNA follows: TGTGCCAGCAGCTCCACCACACTAGCGGGAGACGAGCAGTACTTC. Encoded protein: CASSSTTLAGDEQYF. The rearrangement joins TRBV7-9 to TRBJ2-7, with 11 nucleotides matching TRBD2. Germline values: CDR1 SEHNR, CDR2 FQNEAQ (reference sequence). The J segment lost 5 bases and the V segment lost 4 bases, leaving 7 bases of the junction unmatched. The CDR3 loop spans 15 amino acids.

The V gene is TRBV28, the J gene TRBJ2-5; D is ambiguous. The J call is in doubt because the DNA end fits TRBJ2-7 better. Per the germline V gene, CDR1 is MDHEN and CDR2 is SYDVKM. The length of the CDR3 is 13 residues. DNA for the CDR3: TGTGCCAGCAGTTTCGACAATTCCTACGAGCAGTACTTC. Encoded protein: CASSFDNSYEQYF.

The CDR3, as DNA: TGTGCCAGCAGCTTGGACCTAGACGCCCACGAGCAGTACTTC. As protein: CASSLDLDAHEQYF. This chain uses TRBV5-4 with TRBJ2-7; D is unresolved. The ends were cut back, 0 bases at V and 5 bases at J, with 12 bases in the middle. The CDR3 contains 14 residues. In germline, CDR1 is SGHNT, CDR2 YYREEE (reference sequence).

V usage is TRBV30 and J usage is TRBJ2-2; TRBD1 might be the D (5 bases). The CDR3 extends over 14 amino acids. V lost 1 base and J 1 base, leaving 7 bases between the germline ends. Germline V gene lookup returns CDR1 GTSNPN and CDR2 SVGIG (reference sequence). CDR3 residues: CAWSDDRNTGELFF. DNA for the CDR3: TGTGCCTGGAGTGACGACAGGAACACCGGGGAGCTGTTTTTT.

V usage is TRBV11-2 and J usage is TRBJ2-7; no definite D call. In germline, CDR1 is SGHAT, CDR2 FQNNGV. V gave up 5 bases and J gave up 3 bases, with 8 bases separating them. The CDR3 spans 12 residues. Here the CDR3 DNA reads TGTGCCAGCAGCGAACAGATCTACGAGCAGTACTTC. Amino acid sequence: CASSEQIYEQYF. The variable domain in full, with the rest retrieved from reference TRBV11-2 and TRBJ2-7, is EAGVAQSPRYKIIEKRQSVAFWCNPISGHATLYWYQQILGQGPKLLIQFQNNGVVDDSQLPKDRFSAERLKGVDSTLKIQPAKLEDSAVYLCASSEQIYEQYFGPGTRLTVT.

There are a few counts of this clone. The J gene is TRBJ2-1, the V gene TRBV7-9; TRBD1 matches at 8 bases. Germline assignment: CDR1 SEHNR and CDR2 FQNEAQ (reference sequence). V lost 4 bases, J lost 7 bases, and 6 bases stayed unmatched. There are 14 residues in the CDR3. The CDR3 region is CASSSDRDANEQFF. The CDR3 DNA sequence: TGTGCCAGCAGCTCGGACAGGGATGCGAATGAGCAGTTCTTC.

The chain uses TRBV7-2 and TRBJ2-5; D perhaps matches TRBD2 (5 bases). The CDR3 consists of 17 residues. With 1 base removed from V and 4 bases from J, the gap between germline ends came to 19 bases. CDR1 and CDR2 from the germline V gene are SGHTA and FQGNSA. The CDR3 region has the DNA TGTGCCAGCAGCTTAGATTACCCGGGGTGGACCTCAGAGACCCAGTACTTC. This translates into CASSLDYPGWTSETQYF.

Comments on this clone: This sample also contains other DNA sequences that code for the same CDR3. The V gene is TRBV27, the J gene TRBJ2-7; D is tentatively TRBD1 or TRBD2 (5 bases each). The V and J ends lost 3 bases and 3 bases respectively, with 12 bases between them. The CDR3 contains 14 residues. Germline-derived CDR1 and CDR2 are MNHEY and SMNVEV (reference sequence). The DNA of the CDR3 is TGTGCCAGCAGTTTCGGGACGGGGTTCTACGAGCAGTACTTC. Its translation: CASSFGTGFYEQYF.

The rearrangement joins TRBV5-8 to TRBJ2-1, with TRBD2 identical over 10 bases. The CDR3 loop spans 15 amino acids. CDR1 and CDR2 from the germline V gene are SGHTS and YDEGEE. Trimming removed 0 bases from V and 6 bases from J; junction bases left unmatched: 3. The CDR3 loop reads CASSLGLAGANEQFF. CDR3 nucleotide sequence: TGTGCCAGCAGCTTGGGGCTAGCGGGAGCCAATGAGCAGTTCTTC.

The V gene is TRBV2, the J gene TRBJ2-7; 8 positions match TRBD2. Germline V gene lookup returns CDR1 SNHLY and CDR2 FYNNEI. J lost 3 bases, V lost 10 bases, and 20 bases had no gene match. The CDR3 sequence is 17 residues long. This CDR3 reads CATKTYETSGRYYEQYF. DNA for the CDR3: TGTGCCACAAAGACCTATGAAACTAGCGGTAGATACTACGAGCAGTACTTC.

V gene TRBV6-5 combines with J gene TRBJ1-2; TRBD1 is a possible D gene (6 bases). The CDR3 length is 14 residues. The germline V and J ends were trimmed by 5 bases and 6 bases, with 16 bases remaining between them. Germline V gives CDR1 MNHEY, CDR2 SVGAGI. The CDR3 region has the DNA TGTGCCAGCAGTGACGACAGGAGAACCCATGGCTACACCTTC. It specifies CASSDDRRTHGYTF.

The J gene is TRBJ2-3, the V gene TRBV29-1, with TRBD2 matching 9 bases. The CDR3 is 14 residues long. CDR1 is SQVTM and CDR2 is ANQGSEA in the germline V gene. Trimming at V came to 4 bases and at J to 4 bases, leaving 6 bases not matched to a gene. This CDR3 is CSVVSGRNPDTQYF. The CDR3 DNA reads as TGCAGCGTTGTGAGCGGGAGGAATCCAGATACGCAGTATTTT.

The CDR3 coding sequence is TGCGCCAGCAGCTTGGGGCTCCCCGGGAGCCACTACGAGCAGTACTTC. Its protein product is CASSLGLPGSHYEQYF. The V call is TRBV5-1, the J call TRBJ2-7; TRBD2 is a possible D gene (6 bases). CDR3 length equals 16 residues. Germline loops: CDR1 SGHRS, CDR2 YFSETQ. Trimming left V 0 bases short and J 3 bases short, with 16 bases between.

V and J are TRBV11-2 and TRBJ2-7; TRBD2 agrees at 9 bases. Germline-derived CDR1 and CDR2 are SGHAT and FQNNGV. With 5 bases clipped from V and 4 bases from J, the junction kept 9 bases outside the gene matches. CDR3 length: 15 amino acids. As DNA, the CDR3 is TGTGCCAGCAGCACCGATAGCGGGAGTCTGTACGAGCAGTACTTC. Translating it yields CASSTDSGSLYEQYF.